These 7 T cell receptor beta chains were all obtained from the same sample, sequenced in a study of early T cells in non-severe SARS-CoV-2 infection (dated by TCRdb to the early 2020s). The library was made by 5' RACE. Sequencing instrument: NextSeq 500. Starting from the raw public reads, TCRdb applied fastp trimming at Q25, assembled clones with MiXCR and retained in-frame beta chains. Duplicate CDR3 protein sequences are folded into a single record with the most common DNA and genes. The sample profile shows fewer than 55,000 distinct CDR3 sequences; around 10% of them were found once. The ten top clones hold 13% of the sample. What was sequenced was whole blood. The receptors here all came from an adult who was a healthcare worker with PCR-confirmed SARS-CoV-2 infection or an uninfected control (not recorded which).

The V gene is TRBV7-9, the J gene TRBJ1-1; possibly TRBD1 for D (6 bases). Between the trimmed V and J ends, which lost 5 bases and 7 bases, there was a span of 14 bases. This CDR3 comprises 13 residues. Per the germline V gene, CDR1 is SEHNR and CDR2 is FQNEAQ (reference sequence). Here the CDR3 reads CASSAGTPYEAFF. In DNA, the CDR3 is TGTGCCAGCAGCGCCGGGACACCATATGAAGCTTTCTTT.

In its sample, this clonotype was seen many times. V is TRBV9 and J is TRBJ2-2; maybe TRBD2 (5 bases). The germline V and J ends were trimmed by 4 bases and 3 bases, with 16 bases remaining between them. The germline V gene has CDR1 SGDLS and CDR2 YYNGEE. The CDR3 sequence is 16 residues long. CDR3 residues: CASSPAAAAYTGELFF. Here the CDR3 DNA reads TGTGCCAGCAGCCCTGCGGCAGCGGCCTACACCGGGGAGCTGTTTTTT.

This clonotype was counted at least ten times. J is TRBJ1-5 and V is TRBV19; 7 bases agree with TRBD1. The length of the CDR3 is 13 residues. Germline CDR1 reads LNHDA; CDR2 reads SQIVND (reference sequence). V shed 5 bases, J shed 11 bases, and the junction held 9 bases outside the gene matches. In DNA form, the CDR3 reads TGTGCCAGTAGTGCGGGACAGCAGCAGGCCCAGCATTTT. Translation: CASSAGQQQAQHF.

This clonotype showed up many times. The rearrangement uses TRBV29-1 and TRBJ2-3; D may match TRBD1 or TRBD2 (5 bases each). Germline V gene data show CDR1 as SQVTM and CDR2 as ANQGSEA. This CDR3 contains 13 residues. V lost 8 bases and J 5 bases, leaving 17 bases between the germline ends. This chain's CDR3 is CSSEGQLGDTQYF. DNA for the CDR3: TGCAGCTCCGAGGGGCAGCTCGGAGATACGCAGTATTTT.

The V call is TRBV7-6, the J call TRBJ2-7, with TRBD1 matching over 8 bases. From germline, CDR1 is SGHVS and CDR2 FNYEAQ. J lost 0 bases, V lost 9 bases, and 10 bases had no gene match. The CDR3 extends over 15 amino acids. CDR3 amino acids: CASLPTGDSSYEQYF. The DNA for the CDR3 is TGTGCCAGTCTCCCGACAGGGGACAGCTCCTACGAGCAGTACTTC.

V and J are TRBV20-1 and TRBJ2-1; D is unresolved. In germline, CDR1 is DFQATT, CDR2 SNEGSKA (reference sequence). Trimming pared 0 bases from V and 9 bases from J, leaving 12 bases between. This CDR3 has 13 residues. The CDR3: CSARERLLLEQFF. The CDR3 DNA reads TGCAGTGCTAGAGAACGACTCCTCCTTGAGCAGTTCTTC.

This clonotype was recorded at least ten times. This rearrangement joins TRBV7-6 to TRBJ2-3, with D unresolved. This CDR3 region has 13 residues. V lost 0 bases and J lost 6, with 7 bases in between. Per germline, CDR1 SGHVS and CDR2 FNYEAQ. DNA of the CDR3: TGTGCCAGCAGCTTAGCGTTGGGGGATACGCAGTATTTT. Amino acids: CASSLALGDTQYF. Full variable domain (rest looked up from reference TRBV7-6 and TRBJ2-3): GAGVSQSPRYKVTKRGQDVALRCDPISGHVSLYWYRQALGQGPEFLTYFNYEAQQDKSGLPNDRFSAERPEGSISTLTIQRTEQRDSAMYRCASSLALGDTQYFGPGTRLTVL.